The clone carrying this T cell receptor (beta chain) was recorded many times. Its specificity is unknown. TCRdb analysed the 5' RACE reads with MiXCR anew, one entry per CDR3 protein. The table includes fewer than 350,000 distinct CDR3 sequences, 11% detected once. The sample comes from a study of CD8 T cells in ankylosing spondylitis. General study findings and limits: In the blood and synovial fluid of reactive arthritis, some motif variants had been previously reported.

Sequenced material: blood, either unsorted or a sorted T cell fraction (not recorded which). This TCR derives from a female donor with ankylosing spondylitis or in good health (not recorded which).

In nucleotides, the CDR3 is TGCGCCAGCAGCTTCACGGCAGGGGGAAAGCAGCCCCAGCATTTT. It yields the protein CASSFTAGGKQPQHF. This chain joins TRBV5-1 and TRBJ1-5, with TRBD1 matching over 7 bases. The V gene end was trimmed by 2 bases and the J gene end by 7 bases; junction bases not matched to a gene: 9. The length of the CDR3 is 15 residues. From germline, CDR1 is SGHRS and CDR2 YFSETQ.